This paragraph reports one TCR beta chain. This entry belongs to a study of shared clonotypes between healthy human individuals. Trimming cost V 4 bases and J 4 bases, with 20 bases left between them. Germline CDR1 is SGHRS and CDR2 is YFSETQ. The CDR3 has 16 amino acids. The protocol was immunoSEQ multiplex PCR, while the TCRdb copy is restricted to in-frame clones and leaves out a portion. The sample carries about 980,000 clones, less than 85% recorded once. The source material was memory CD4+ T cells sorted from blood. The sample's subset: CD45RA-negative fraction. This chain joins TRBV5-1 and TRBJ2-5; D might be TRBD2 (5 bases). The origin of this receptor is a man between 18 and 29 years old in good health. CDR3 region: CASSPPTGSSGETQYF. The CDR3 DNA sequence: TGCGCCAGCAGCCCACCTACGGGGTCTAGTGGAGAGACCCAGTACTTC.